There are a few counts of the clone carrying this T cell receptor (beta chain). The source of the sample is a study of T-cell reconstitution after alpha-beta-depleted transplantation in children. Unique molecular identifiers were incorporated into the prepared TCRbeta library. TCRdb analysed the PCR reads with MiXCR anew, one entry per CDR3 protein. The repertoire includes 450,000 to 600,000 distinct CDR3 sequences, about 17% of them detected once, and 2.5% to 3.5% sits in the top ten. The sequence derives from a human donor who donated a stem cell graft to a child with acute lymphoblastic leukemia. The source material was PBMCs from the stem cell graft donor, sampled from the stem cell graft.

The DNA of the CDR3 is TGCGCCAGCAGCCTACAATCCGGGGGTACTGAAGCTTTCTTT. It codes for CASSLQSGGTEAFF. V gene TRBV5-1 combines with J gene TRBJ1-1; D is possibly TRBD1 (5 bases). Trimming removed 4 bases from V and 5 bases from J, with 15 bases in between. From germline, CDR1 is SGHRS and CDR2 YFSETQ. The CDR3 runs to 14 residues.